The present T cell receptor (beta chain) was sequenced within a study of human T cells and chemical hapten exposure. The time point: patch test 3, about 24 weeks after DPC sensitization. Treatment of the sample: therapeutic diphenylcyclopropenone sensitization with weekly scalp DPC. Suited to DPC and affected by alopecia, the donors ranged from 18 to 70 years old. The template was total RNA from unfractionated whole blood. Separate cDNA molecules received unique molecular identifiers, which the library attached to them. TCRdb ran MiXCR on the RACE reads and lists one entry per CDR3 protein. Of 100,000 to 150,000 distinct CDR3 sequences listed, about 11% are singletons. The germline gives CDR1 DFQATT, CDR2 SNEGSKA (reference sequence). The CDR3 totals 14 residues. The V and J ends lost 5 bases and 5 bases, in that order; junction bases with no gene match: 8. This clonotype was observed a few times.

The receptor was derived from a woman between 45 and 65 years old with alopecia areata. Some clones in this sample may be carry-over from other donors' samples. The chain joins TRBV20-1 to TRBJ1-4, with TRBD1 identical over 7 bases. The sample was whole blood, taken in connection with sensitization to the hapten diphenylcyclopropenone (DPC). This CDR3 reads CSAFGQALNEKLFF. For the CDR3, the DNA is TGCAGTGCTTTCGGACAGGCGTTGAATGAAAAACTGTTTTTT.